The clone carrying this T cell receptor (beta chain) was seen a few times. These data come from a study of regulatory T cells in long-lasting Graves disease. Arm-PCR of CDR3 regions with iRepertoire HTBI primers generated TCR beta libraries. TCRdb reprocessed the multiplex PCR reads via MiXCR and lists one record per CDR3 protein. The table lists roughly 560,000 distinct CDR3 sequences, about 12% of them singletons. As to time point: newly diagnosed GD, antithyroid drugs for less than 3 months. RNA extracted from PBMCs served as the sequencing template. These data also featured in a second study, about T cells in Graves' hyperthyroidism and ophthalmopathy. This second report adds: The HTBI primer set served for first-round RT-PCR of the TCR CDR3. From stable hyperthyroidism, ophthalmopathy was separated by a 13 V-J model.

The receptor's source is a woman between 25 and 40 years old with Graves disease. The sample was peripheral blood mononuclear cells (PBMCs), taken at new diagnosis, from a patient treated with antithyroid drugs.

The CDR3 sequence: CATSRGQGPSSRYNEQFF. CDR3 sequence (DNA): TGTGCCACCAGCCGCGGACAGGGACCCTCGTCCCGATACAATGAGCAGTTCTTC. This sequence joins TRBV24-1 and TRBJ2-1, with 8 bases matching TRBD1. There are 18 residues in the CDR3. V was clipped by 7 bases and J by 4 bases; unmatched bases: 17. From germline, CDR1 is KGHDR and CDR2 SFDVKD.